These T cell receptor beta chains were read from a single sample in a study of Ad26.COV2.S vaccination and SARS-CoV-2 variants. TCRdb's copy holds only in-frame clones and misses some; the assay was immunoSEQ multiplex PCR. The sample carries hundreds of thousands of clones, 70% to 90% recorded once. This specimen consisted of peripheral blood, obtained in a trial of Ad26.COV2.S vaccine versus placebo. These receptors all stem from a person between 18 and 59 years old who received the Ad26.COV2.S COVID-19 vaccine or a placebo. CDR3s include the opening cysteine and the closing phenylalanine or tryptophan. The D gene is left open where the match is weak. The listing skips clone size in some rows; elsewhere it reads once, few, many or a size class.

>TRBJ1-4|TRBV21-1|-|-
TGTGCCAGCAGCACGGACAGGGGGCCAGGGAAACTGTTTTTT
CASSTDRGPGKLFF
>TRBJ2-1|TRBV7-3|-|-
TGTGCCAGCAGCTCTTTATGGGGAAATGAGCAGTTCTTC
CASSSLWGNEQFF
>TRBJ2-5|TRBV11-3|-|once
TGTGCCAGCAGCTTATGGGACAAAGAGACCCAGTACTTC
CASSLWDKETQYF
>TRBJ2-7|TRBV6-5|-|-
TGTGCCAGCAGTTACTCGAGACAGTACGAGCAGTACTTC
CASSYSRQYEQYF
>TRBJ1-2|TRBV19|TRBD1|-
TGTGCCAGTAGTATGGAGCCCAACAGGGGTGGAGGCTACACCTTC
CASSMEPNRGGGYTF
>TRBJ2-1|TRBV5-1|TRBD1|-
TGCGCCAGCAGCAAGCGGGACAGGGAGGGAAATGAGCAGTTCTTC
CASSKRDREGNEQFF
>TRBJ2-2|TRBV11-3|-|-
TGTGCCAGCAGTAGGGACCTCGGTGGCGGGGAGCTGTTTTTT
CASSRDLGGGELFF
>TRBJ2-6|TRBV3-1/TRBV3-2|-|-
TGTGCCAGCAGCCAAGTGGGAGGTCCCGGGGCCAACGTCCTGACTTTC
CASSQVGGPGANVLTF
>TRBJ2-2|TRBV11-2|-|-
TGTGCCAGCGAAGGGGGGGGACTCACCTTGGGAATCACCGGGGAGCTGTTTTTT
CASEGGGLTLGITGELFF
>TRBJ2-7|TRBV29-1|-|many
TGCAGCGTTGATGGGCAAAGTGGAGAGCAGTACTTC
CSVDGQSGEQYF
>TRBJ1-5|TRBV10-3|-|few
TGTGCCATCAGTGAGCGGGGAGGTAGCAATCAGCCCCAGCATTTT
CAISERGGSNQPQHF
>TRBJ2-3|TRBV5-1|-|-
TGCGCCAGCAGCCCTCCGCGGTCCACACAAGATACGCAGTATTTT
CASSPPRSTQDTQYF
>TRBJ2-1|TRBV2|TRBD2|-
TGTGCCAGCAAATCGTCTAGCGGGAGCAACAATGAGCAGTTCTTC
CASKSSSGSNNEQFF
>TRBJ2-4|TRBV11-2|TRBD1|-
TGTGCCAGCAGCCTTACAGGGGGCGCAGGCATTCAGTACTTC
CASSLTGGAGIQYF
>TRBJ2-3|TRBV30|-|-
TGTGCCTGGAGTTTGAAGGGGGTTGCAGATACGCAGTATTTT
CAWSLKGVADTQYF
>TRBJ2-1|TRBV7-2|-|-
TGTGCCAGCAGAATAAGGGGGGCGATCTACAATGAGCAGTTCTTC
CASRIRGAIYNEQFF